This record covers a single TCR beta chain. Its antigen is currently unknown. Germline CDR1 SQVTM, CDR2 ANQGSEA. The trim removed 6 bases at V and 7 bases at J, leaving 10 bases unmatched. The CDR3 has 13 residues. TCRdb re-derived calls from the 5' RACE reads in MiXCR, one entry per CDR3 protein. This table has about 340,000 distinct CDR3 sequences, around 21% appearing once. These data belong to a study of T-cell memory formation after mild COVID-19. Whole-study findings and limits: For second-wave clones that peaked at day 37, SARS-CoV-2 specificity went unverified.

The rearrangement joins TRBV29-1 to TRBJ2-7; the match to TRBD1 covers 9 bases. Sequenced input: PBMCs or a T cell subset sorted from them (not recorded which). The receptor's source is an adult woman who had mild COVID-19 (a few samples of this study predate the infection). Cell type and time point are not known. CDR3 loop: CSVARTGAGEQYF. CDR3 nucleotides: TGCAGCGTCGCCAGGACAGGGGCGGGGGAGCAGTACTTC.